This is a list of T cell receptor beta chains from one sample in a study of blood T cell repertoires in COVID-19. Assay used: immunoSEQ multiplex PCR; TCRdb lists only in-frame clones, some missing. This table holds 200,000 to 300,000 clones, about 79% found once. Sample: peripheral blood. Source of these receptors: a man aged 35 to 55 who had recovered from COVID-19. The CDR3 runs from the conserved cysteine through the conserved F or W. D genes are given only for firm matches. For some rows the clone size is stated as once, few or many, or as a class when expanded; others skip it.

D gene,V gene,clone size,J gene,CDR3 protein,CDR3 DNA
-,TRBV25-1,-,TRBJ2-5,CASSESQGVTQTQYF,TGTGCCAGCAGTGAATCCCAGGGTGTCACGCAGACCCAGTACTTC
-,TRBV7-6,-,TRBJ2-2,CASSLGVGGAGELFF,TGTGCCAGCAGCTTAGGTGTCGGGGGAGCCGGGGAGCTGTTTTTT
-,TRBV7-8,once,TRBJ1-1,CASSILLFGNTEAFF,TGTGCCAGCAGCATACTTCTATTCGGGAACACTGAAGCTTTCTTT
TRBD2,TRBV4-1,-,TRBJ2-1,CASSQPSGWDNEQFF,TGCGCCAGCAGCCAACCTAGCGGGTGGGACAATGAGCAGTTCTTC
-,TRBV3-1/TRBV3-2,-,TRBJ1-2,CASSQGMGLGIF,TGTGCCAGCAGCCAGGGCATGGGACTGGGGATCTTC
-,TRBV2,-,TRBJ2-2,CASATIAYGELFF,TGTGCCAGCGCAACTATAGCGTACGGGGAGCTGTTTTTT
-,TRBV21-1,-,TRBJ2-7,CASSKALCLAGGPYEQYF,TGTGCCAGCAGCAAAGCGCTTTGCCTAGCGGGAGGGCCCTACGAGCAGTACTTC
-,TRBV5-1,-,TRBJ2-2,CASSLAKGSQNTGELFF,TGCGCCAGCAGCTTGGCCAAAGGGAGCCAAAACACCGGGGAGCTGTTTTTT
TRBD2,TRBV4-1,-,TRBJ2-7,CASSQRLAGTYEQYF,TGCGCCAGCAGCCAACGACTAGCGGGAACCTACGAGCAGTACTTC
TRBD1,TRBV12-3/TRBV12-4,-,TRBJ1-1,CASSSDRGTEAFF,TGTGCCAGCAGTTCAGACAGGGGCACTGAAGCTTTCTTT
-,TRBV25-1,-,TRBJ2-2,CASSVLAAPQTGELFF,TGTGCCAGCAGTGTCTTGGCCGCTCCCCAAACCGGGGAGCTGTTTTTT
TRBD2,TRBV7-9,-,TRBJ2-3,CASSVSGGRTDTQYF,TGTGCCAGCAGCGTTAGCGGGGGGAGGACAGATACGCAGTATTTT
TRBD1,TRBV6-5,-,TRBJ1-2,CASSSNRGGNYGYTF,TGTGCCAGCAGCTCGAACAGGGGGGGGAACTATGGCTACACCTTC
-,TRBV5-1,-,TRBJ1-1,CASSFVSRSNTEAFF,TGCGCCAGCAGCTTCGTTTCCAGGTCGAACACTGAAGCTTTCTTT
TRBD1,TRBV3-1/TRBV3-2,-,TRBJ2-1,CASSQGWTGHYNEQFF,TGTGCCAGCAGCCAAGGATGGACAGGGCACTACAATGAGCAGTTCTTC
-,TRBV21-1,few,TRBJ1-5,CASSLGQEGCQPQHF,TGTGCCAGCAGCCTGGGACAGGAGGGTTGTCAGCCCCAGCATTTT
-,TRBV24-1,-,TRBJ2-1,CATSDAPPGDNEQFF,TGTGCCACCAGTGATGCTCCTCCGGGGGACAATGAGCAGTTCTTC
-,TRBV19,-,TRBJ1-1,CASRNNRDEAFF,TGTGCCAGTAGAAACAACAGGGATGAAGCTTTCTTT
TRBD1,TRBV24-1,-,TRBJ1-2,CATSDASGTGDGYTF,TGTGCCACCAGTGATGCATCTGGGACAGGAGATGGCTACACCTTC
-,TRBV2,-,TRBJ1-2,CASSESQDSYGYTF,TGTGCCAGCAGTGAATCCCAAGACAGCTATGGCTACACCTTC
TRBD1,TRBV2,-,TRBJ2-1,CASSKETGETYNEQFF,TGTGCCAGCAGTAAAGAGACAGGGGAGACCTACAATGAGCAGTTCTTC
TRBD1,TRBV7-2,-,TRBJ1-2,CASSSRTGYGYTF,TGTGCCAGCAGCTCCCGGACAGGGTATGGCTACACCTTC
-,TRBV15,-,TRBJ2-6,CATSRERLRAGANVLTF,TGTGCCACCAGCAGAGAGCGTCTGAGGGCTGGGGCCAACGTCCTGACTTTC
TRBD2,TRBV7-7,few,TRBJ2-2,CASSTLGGAPAGELFF,TGTGCCAGCAGCACACTCGGGGGGGCCCCCGCCGGGGAGCTGTTTTTT
-,TRBV27,-,TRBJ1-3,CASSPQGSGNTIYF,TGTGCCAGCAGTCCCCAGGGGTCTGGAAACACCATATATTTT
TRBD2,TRBV7-9,-,TRBJ2-7,CASSLGGGGPEQYF,TGTGCCAGCAGCTTAGGTGGCGGGGGACCCGAGCAGTACTTC
-,TRBV7-2,-,TRBJ2-4,CASSISTGAKNIQYF,TGTGCCAGCAGCATATCAACAGGGGCCAAAAACATTCAGTACTTC
-,TRBV10-3,-,TRBJ2-7,CASRSSRSSYEQYF,TGTGCCTCTCGGAGTAGTCGTAGCTCCTACGAGCAGTACTTC
-,TRBV30,-,TRBJ1-1,CAWSPRGGTEAFF,TGTGCCTGGAGTCCAAGGGGGGGCACTGAAGCTTTCTTT
TRBD1,TRBV4-3,-,TRBJ1-4,CASSRENRGRAGEKLFF,TGCGCCAGCAGCCGGGAGAACAGGGGAAGGGCCGGAGAAAAACTGTTTTTT
-,TRBV9,-,TRBJ2-5,CASSFRQQDTQYF,TGTGCCAGCAGCTTTAGACAGCAAGACACCCAGTACTTC
TRBD2,TRBV29-1,-,TRBJ2-5,CSVLGLAVQETQYF,TGCAGCGTTCTGGGACTAGCGGTCCAAGAGACCCAGTACTTC
-,TRBV19,-,TRBJ2-5,CASSTSYRGGETQYF,TGTGCCAGTAGTACCTCATACAGGGGGGGGGAGACCCAGTACTTC
-,TRBV5-4,-,TRBJ1-2,CASSLIQGGGYTF,TGTGCCAGCAGCTTGATCCAGGGAGGTGGCTACACCTTC
TRBD2,TRBV9,-,TRBJ2-7,CASSVEGTSVDEQYF,TGTGCCAGCAGCGTAGAAGGGACTAGCGTTGACGAGCAGTACTTC
-,TRBV4-1,-,TRBJ1-2,CASSPLGGGRNYGYTF,TGCGCCAGCAGCCCCCTGGGGGGGGGCAGGAACTATGGCTACACCTTC
TRBD1,TRBV10-2,few,TRBJ1-2,CASSGTGVEGYTF,TGCGCCAGCAGTGGGACAGGGGTGGAAGGCTACACCTTC